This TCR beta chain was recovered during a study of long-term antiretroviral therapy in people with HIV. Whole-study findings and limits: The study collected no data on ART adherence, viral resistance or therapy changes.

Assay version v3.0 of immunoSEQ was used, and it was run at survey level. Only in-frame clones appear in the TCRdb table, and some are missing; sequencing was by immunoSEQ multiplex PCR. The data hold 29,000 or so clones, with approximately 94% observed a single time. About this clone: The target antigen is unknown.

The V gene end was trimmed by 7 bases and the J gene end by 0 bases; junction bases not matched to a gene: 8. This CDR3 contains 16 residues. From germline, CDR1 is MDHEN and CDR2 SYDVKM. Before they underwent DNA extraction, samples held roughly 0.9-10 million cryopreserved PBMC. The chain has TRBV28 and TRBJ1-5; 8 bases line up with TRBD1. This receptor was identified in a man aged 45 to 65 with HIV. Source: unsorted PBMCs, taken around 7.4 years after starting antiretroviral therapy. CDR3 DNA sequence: TGTGCCAGCACCGAGACAGGGGTTATTAGCAATCAGCCCCAGCATTTT. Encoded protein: CASTETGVISNQPQHF.